The sequence of this T cell receptor (beta chain) was determined in a study of T-cell memory formation after mild COVID-19 listed by TCRdb under 2021. The study in broad terms: Most TCR sequence clusters were specific to one of the two donors. Longitudinal TCRalpha and TCRbeta repertoire sequencing tracked T-cell clones expanding and contracting after mild COVID-19 in two donors. The cohort was made up of two young adult volunteers, one female and one male, who were previously healthy.

The reads were generated on an Illumina NovaSeq 6000. TCRalpha and TCRbeta cDNA libraries were built by 5'RACE with constant-segment primers, adding sample barcodes and unique molecular identifiers. Trizol reagent was used to extract RNA from every sample. Amplification of the libraries took two PCR steps, and the second step added a second sample barcode plus Illumina TruSeq adapters. Libraries were sequenced on an Illumina NovaSeq with 2 x 150 bp paired-end reads. The original methods were these. With migec v1.2.7, reads were demultiplexed and then collapsed into UMI-guided consensus sequences. With mixcr v2.1.11, UMI consensuses were aligned to TRA and TRB V and J templates and assembled into clonotypes. A clonotype was counted as expanded or contracted only if both edgeR and NoisET called the change significant, with noise models trained on biological replicates. edgeR calls used a false discovery rate-adjusted p below 0.01 and a log2 fold-change threshold of 1. As an exploratory analysis of dynamics, max-normalized trajectories of the 1000 most abundant clonotypes were examined by PCA with hierarchical clustering. The CD4 or CD8 phenotype of responding clones was assigned using the separately sequenced CD4+ and CD8+ repertoires. TCRdb reprocessing: public reads trimmed at Q25 with fastp, clones called with MiXCR, in-frame beta chains kept. One record per CDR3 amino acid sequence lists the most common genes and DNA. Here the V and J calls rest on TCRdb's processing, not on the authors' analysis. Present in this sample are about 560,000 distinct CDR3 sequences, roughly 18% of which were seen just once. The ten biggest clones cover more than 10% of the sample.

What the research found in general, with its limitations: Clones contracting from day 15 to 85 had balanced CD4/CD8 phenotypes, while a second wave expanding from day 15 to 37 was biased towards CD4+. Contracting CD4+ clones were found mainly in CM and EM memory subsets, while CD8+ clones were enriched in EMRA. The study covered only a couple of mild cases, and larger cohorts including severe cases with pre-infection samples were considered necessary. SARS-CoV-2 specificity of the second-wave clones peaking on day 37 was not confirmed. The detection of some responding clones in pre-infection memory suggests that pre-existing cross-reactive memory T cells joined the SARS-CoV-2 response.

Trimming removed 7 bases from V and 1 base from J, leaving 9 bases between the germline ends. Counted from cysteine to phenylalanine, this CDR3 has 12 amino acids. Only CDR3 DNA remains: 36 bases, in frame from the first base. CDR1 and CDR2 (DFQATT, SNEGSKA) derive from the germline V gene (reference sequence). PBMCs were isolated by Ficoll-Paque density gradient centrifugation. This clonotype was detected a few times. The specificity of this receptor is unknown. Per-base qualities were not stored, and no clone one base away is much larger. The TCR comes from an adult woman who had mild COVID-19 (a few samples of this study predate the infection). The sample titles of this study are shuffled in the database, so cell type and time point are left out; the donor was told from shared clones. The sample comprised PBMCs or a T cell subset sorted from them (not recorded which). The chain joins TRBV20-1 to TRBJ2-3; TRBD2 is perhaps the D gene, given 5 matching bases. The CDR3 protein: CSGRRGTDTQYF. The sequenced DNA is TGCAGTGGTAGGCGGGGCACAGATACGCAGTATTTT.